A single sample is the source of the 19 T cell receptor beta chains below, sequenced in a study of T cell repertoires in cytomegalovirus infection. Their target antigens are unknown. MiXCR, applied by TCRdb to the reads, yields one record per CDR3 protein. Of about 110,000 distinct CDR3 sequences in the sample, about a tenth are singletons; the top ten hold roughly 31%. Sequencing was carried out using PBMCs, sequenced either directly or after in vitro stimulation (not recorded which). These receptors were collected from a human donor in good health (CMV status not recorded). Some clones in this sample may be carry-over from other donors' samples.

This clonotype was counted many times. The chain links TRBV11-2 to TRBJ1-2; D not certain. V was trimmed by 1 base and J by 3 bases, leaving 9 bases between them. From germline, CDR1 is SGHAT and CDR2 FQNNGV. CDR3 size: 14 residues. The CDR3 reads CASSLGGWDYGYTF. The CDR3 coding sequence is TGTGCCAGCAGCTTAGGCGGATGGGACTATGGCTACACCTTC.

This clonotype was recorded many times. The chain employs TRBV28 and TRBJ1-2; 10 nucleotides line up with TRBD1. The germline CDR1 and CDR2 sequences are MDHEN and SYDVKM. The V gene end was trimmed by 6 bases and the J gene end by 5 bases; junction bases not matched to a gene: 9. The CDR3 has 15 residues. The CDR3 DNA sequence: TGTGCCAGCAGGGAATCGGACAGGGGGAGGTATGGCTACACCTTC. As protein: CASRESDRGRYGYTF.

This clonotype was seen many times. The chain carries TRBV18 and TRBJ1-5; D is perhaps TRBD1 (5 bases). This CDR3 is built from 14 residues. Germline V gene lookup returns CDR1 KGHSH and CDR2 LQKENI. V was clipped by 6 bases and J by 4 bases, with 13 bases between them. DNA of the CDR3: TGTGCCAGCTCCACGACAGAGATTAATCAGCCCCAGCATTTT. Translated: CASSTTEINQPQHF.

This clonotype was detected only a few times. V is TRBV6-2 or TRBV6-3 and J is TRBJ2-1; TRBD2 is a possible D gene (6 bases). Trimming removed 4 bases from V and 12 bases from J, with 13 bases in between. CDR3 length: 12 amino acids. CDR1 and CDR2 (germline): MNHEY, SVGEGT. CDR3 sequence reads: CASSWRGHGQFF. The DNA for the CDR3 is TGTGCCAGCAGTTGGCGGGGTCACGGGCAGTTCTTC.

This clonotype turned up a few times. The chain employs TRBV12-3 or TRBV12-4 and TRBJ2-7; D might be TRBD1 (5 bases). The CDR3 has 13 amino acids. With 1 base removed from V and 1 base from J, the gap between germline ends came to 5 bases. CDR3 loop: CASSLEGSYEQYF. The CDR3 bases are TGTGCCAGCAGTTTAGAGGGGTCCTACGAGCAGTACTTC.

In its sample, this clonotype was seen many times. The rearrangement uses TRBV5-4 and TRBJ1-1; D call uncertain. This CDR3 has 12 amino acids. Germline values: CDR1 SGHNT, CDR2 YYREEE (reference sequence). The ends were cut back, 7 bases at V and 8 bases at J, with 15 bases in the middle. CDR3 in DNA: TGTGCCAGCCGATCCTGGAATGGCGAAGCTTTCTTT. This gives the protein CASRSWNGEAFF.

This clonotype has a count of ten or more. V gene TRBV7-2 combines with J gene TRBJ2-7; 7 nucleotides agree with TRBD2. This CDR3 is 14 amino acids long. Losses at the gene ends were 5 bases for V and 9 bases for J; bases not matched to a gene: 13. Germline-derived CDR1 and CDR2 are SGHTA and FQGNSA. For the CDR3, the DNA is TGTGCCAGCAGCCCACTTACTAGCGCTCAGGGGCAGTACTTC. This sequence encodes CASSPLTSAQGQYF.

This clonotype was observed many times. V gene TRBV10-3 combines with J gene TRBJ2-1, with a possible D match to TRBD2 (6 bases). CDR3 length: 15 residues. CDR1 is ENHRY and CDR2 is SYGVKD in the germline V gene. Between the trimmed V and J ends, which lost 0 bases and 4 bases, there was a span of 10 bases. CDR3 DNA sequence: TGTGCCATCAGTGAGTCAGGCGGGAATTACAATGAGCAGTTCTTC. Translating it yields CAISESGGNYNEQFF.

In its sample, this clonotype was seen a few times. The gene calls are TRBV5-1 and TRBJ1-1, with 7 positions matching TRBD1. V gave up 0 bases and J gave up 4 bases; unmatched junction bases: 3. The germline CDR1 and CDR2 sequences are SGHRS and YFSETQ. This CDR3 has 14 residues. This CDR3 is CASSLDTGATEAFF. CDR3 coding DNA: TGCGCCAGCAGCTTGGATACAGGGGCCACTGAAGCTTTCTTT. Filled out from reference TRBV5-1 and TRBJ1-1, the complete variable domain reads KAGVTQTPRYLIKTRGQQVTLSCSPISGHRSVSWYQQTPGQGLQFLFEYFSETQRNKGNFPGRFSGRQFSNSRSEMNVSTLELGDSALYLCASSLDTGATEAFFGQGTRLTVV.

This clonotype was seen many times. This chain connects TRBV15 to TRBJ1-1; perhaps TRBD1 as D (5 bases). The germline V gene has CDR1 LNHNV and CDR2 YYDKDF (reference sequence). Trimming stripped 2 bases from V and 4 bases from J, with 11 bases between. The CDR3 is 14 residues long. The DNA for the CDR3 is TGTGCCACCAGCAGAAGCCCAGGGTTCACTGAAGCTTTCTTT. Its translation is CATSRSPGFTEAFF.

This clonotype showed up just a few times. The chain uses TRBV7-9 and TRBJ1-5; D gene ambiguous. The CDR3 totals 14 residues. Germline CDR1 is SEHNR and CDR2 is FQNEAQ (reference sequence). V lost 4 bases and J 6 bases, leaving 13 bases between the germline ends. The CDR3 DNA is TGTGCCAGCAGCTCTCCCGATGGGATTCAGCCCCAGCATTTT. It codes for CASSSPDGIQPQHF.

This clonotype was picked up a small number of times. V usage is TRBV12-3 or TRBV12-4 and J usage is TRBJ2-1, with unresolved D. This CDR3 has 15 residues. Trimming cost V 1 base and J 0 bases, with 7 bases left between them. The CDR3: CASSLGLGSYNEQFF. In DNA form, the CDR3 reads TGTGCCAGCAGTTTAGGACTGGGCTCCTACAATGAGCAGTTCTTC.

V gene TRBV7-8 combines with J gene TRBJ2-5, with D possibly matching TRBD1 (5 bases). This CDR3 spans 15 amino acids. Germline loops: CDR1 SGHVS, CDR2 FQNEAQ. V lost 0 bases and J lost 2, with 10 bases in between. The CDR3 here is CASSLARTLQETQYF. As DNA, the CDR3 is TGTGCCAGCAGCTTAGCGCGGACACTACAAGAGACCCAGTACTTC.

The rearrangement joins TRBV12-3 or TRBV12-4 to TRBJ2-7; no definite D call. Trimming pared 6 bases from V and 6 bases from J, leaving 18 bases between. The CDR3 has 14 amino acids. CDR3 protein: CASRSPGGSVEQYF. The DNA for the CDR3 is TGTGCCAGCAGGTCCCCGGGCGGCTCTGTCGAGCAGTACTTC.

The rearrangement uses TRBV7-3 and TRBJ2-2; tentatively, D is TRBD1 or TRBD2 (7 bases each). V gave up 8 bases and J gave up 4 bases, with 14 bases separating them. The germline gives CDR1 SGHTA, CDR2 FQGTGA. The CDR3 has 14 amino acids. Here the CDR3 DNA reads TGTGCCAGCGGGGGGGAGGGGGCCACCGGGGAGCTGTTTTTT. Protein product: CASGGEGATGELFF. Full variable domain (outside the CDR3, taken from reference TRBV7-3 and TRBJ2-2): GAGVSQTPSNKVTEKGKYVELRCDPISGHTALYWYRQSLGQGPEFLIYFQGTGAADDSGLPNDRFFAVRPEGSVSTLKIQRTERGDSAVYLCASGGEGATGELFFGEGSRLTVL.

The genes are TRBV6-5 and TRBJ2-5, with D tentatively TRBD1 or TRBD2 (5 bases each). The CDR3 consists of 17 residues. Per germline, CDR1 MNHEY and CDR2 SVGAGI. Trimming shortened V by 5 bases and J by 0 bases, and 19 bases separated the two germline ends. The DNA of the CDR3 is TGTGCCAGCAGTCCCCGGGGCGGCAGCAGGTACCAAGAGACCCAGTACTTC. Amino acid sequence: CASSPRGGSRYQETQYF.

This clonotype was seen a handful of times. V and J are TRBV12-5 and TRBJ2-1; 10 bases are a match to TRBD2. The V segment lost 0 bases and the J segment 8 bases; nucleotides outside the gene matches: 4. In germline, CDR1 is LGHNT, CDR2 FRNRAP. The CDR3 spans 15 residues. The CDR3 coding sequence is TGTGCTAGTGGTTTGGTAGCGGGAGGGTTCCATGAGCAGTTCTTC. Amino acid sequence: CASGLVAGGFHEQFF.

This clonotype was detected ten times or more. The J gene is TRBJ2-5, the V gene TRBV7-9, with 9 bases fitting TRBD2. The CDR3 is made up of 15 amino acids. From germline, CDR1 is SEHNR and CDR2 FQNEAQ (reference sequence). With 4 bases clipped from V and 5 bases from J, the junction kept 8 bases outside the gene matches. The CDR3, as DNA: TGTGCCAGCAGCTCCTTAGCGGGAGCAGGGGAGACCCAGTACTTC. Translated: CASSSLAGAGETQYF.

This clonotype was detected many times. The chain has TRBV28 and TRBJ2-6, with D possibly being TRBD1 (5 bases). CDR1 and CDR2 (germline): MDHEN, SYDVKM. The CDR3 runs 19 residues. V lost 4 bases and J 0 bases, leaving 19 bases between the germline ends. CDR3 DNA: TGTGCCAGCAGTTCTTTGTGGGGAAAGACAGTCTCTGGGGCCAACGTCCTGACTTTC. Amino acid sequence: CASSSLWGKTVSGANVLTF.